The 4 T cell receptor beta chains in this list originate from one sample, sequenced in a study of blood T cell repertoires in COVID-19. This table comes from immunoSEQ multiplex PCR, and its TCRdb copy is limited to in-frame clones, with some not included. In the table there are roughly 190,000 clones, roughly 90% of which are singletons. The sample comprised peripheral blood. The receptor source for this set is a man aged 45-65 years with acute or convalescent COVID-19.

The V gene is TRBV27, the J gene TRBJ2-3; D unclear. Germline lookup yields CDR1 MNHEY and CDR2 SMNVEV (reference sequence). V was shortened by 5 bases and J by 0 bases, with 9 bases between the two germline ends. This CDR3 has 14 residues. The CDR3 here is CASSTPTSTDTQYF. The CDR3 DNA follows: TGTGCCAGCAGTACCCCGACTAGCACAGATACGCAGTATTTT.

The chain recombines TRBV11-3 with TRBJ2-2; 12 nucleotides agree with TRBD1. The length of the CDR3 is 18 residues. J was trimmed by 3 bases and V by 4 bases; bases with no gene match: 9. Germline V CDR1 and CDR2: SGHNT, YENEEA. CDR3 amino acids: CASSWKGTGGSDTGELFF. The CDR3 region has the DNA TGTGCCAGCAGCTGGAAGGGGACAGGGGGCTCCGACACCGGGGAGCTGTTTTTT.

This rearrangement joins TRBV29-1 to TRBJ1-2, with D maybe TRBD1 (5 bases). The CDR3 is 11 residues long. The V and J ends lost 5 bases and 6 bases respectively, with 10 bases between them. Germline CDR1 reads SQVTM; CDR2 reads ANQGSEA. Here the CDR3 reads CSVRAGNGYTF. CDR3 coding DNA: TGCAGCGTTAGGGCAGGGAATGGCTACACCTTC.

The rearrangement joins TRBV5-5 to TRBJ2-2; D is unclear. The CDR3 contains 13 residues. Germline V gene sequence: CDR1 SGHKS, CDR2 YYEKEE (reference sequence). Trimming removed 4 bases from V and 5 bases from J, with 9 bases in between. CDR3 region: CASSGRGTGELFF. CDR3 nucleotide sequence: TGTGCCAGCAGCGGTCGCGGAACCGGGGAGCTGTTTTTT. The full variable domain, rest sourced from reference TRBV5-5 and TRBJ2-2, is DAGVTQSPTHLIKTRGQQVTLRCSPISGHKSVSWYQQVLGQGPQFIFQYYEKEERGRGNFPDRFSARQFPNYSSELNVNALLLGDSALYLCASSGRGTGELFFGEGSRLTVL.